The source of this T cell receptor beta chain is a study of human T cells and chemical hapten exposure. The CDR3 consists of 14 residues. V was trimmed by 1 base and J by 7 bases, leaving 11 bases between them. Time point of the sample: healthy volunteer bleed at 2 weeks. The authors extracted total RNA from unfractionated whole blood. This clonotype was found many times. As the library was built, unique molecular identifiers were attached to individual cDNA molecules. As processed by the authors: Per sample, the median was around 96,000 TCRs, with values from roughly 25,000 to 750,000. TCRdb redid the calling of the RACE reads with MiXCR, one entry per CDR3 protein. The V and J calls were not made by the authors but by TCRdb's processing. The sample has about 41,000 distinct CDR3 sequences, approximately 4.8% seen once; the top ten hold 5.8%.

Sequencing was done on a sample of whole blood. The rearrangement links TRBV12-3 or TRBV12-4 to TRBJ1-5; D remains unclear. The clonotype was recovered from a human donor in good health. Some clones in this sample may be carry-over from other donors' samples. CDR3 sequence reads: CASSLGRVRQPQHF. Written as DNA, the CDR3 is TGTGCCAGCAGTTTAGGCCGGGTGAGACAGCCCCAGCATTTT.